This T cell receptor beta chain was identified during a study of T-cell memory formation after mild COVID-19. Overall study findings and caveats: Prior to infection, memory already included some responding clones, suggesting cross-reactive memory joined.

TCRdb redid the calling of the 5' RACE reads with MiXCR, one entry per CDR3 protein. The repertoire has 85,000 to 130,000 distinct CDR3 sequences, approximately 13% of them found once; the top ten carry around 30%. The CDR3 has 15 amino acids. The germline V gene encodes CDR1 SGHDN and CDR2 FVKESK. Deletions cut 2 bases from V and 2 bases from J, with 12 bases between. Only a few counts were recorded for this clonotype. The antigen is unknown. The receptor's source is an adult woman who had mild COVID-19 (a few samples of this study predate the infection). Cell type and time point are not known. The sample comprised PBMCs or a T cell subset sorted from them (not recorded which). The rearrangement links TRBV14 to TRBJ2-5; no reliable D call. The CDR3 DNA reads TGTGCCAGCAGCCAACAACGAAGCGCTCAAGAGACCCAGTACTTC. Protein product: CASSQQRSAQETQYF.